A selection of T cell receptor beta chains follows, all from one sample in a study of blood T cell repertoires in COVID-19. Sequencing was performed with immunoSEQ multiplex PCR; in TCRdb, only in-frame clones are kept and a portion is missing. This sample has tens of thousands of clones; around 82% occur once, and the top ten carry around a sixth. Material for sequencing was peripheral blood. The receptors shown here come from a human donor in a cohort sampled during active COVID-19. The CDR3 runs from the conserved cysteine through the conserved F or W. The D gene is left open where the match is weak. A clone size is listed for some rows: how often the clone was seen (once, few, many), or a class if it is expanded.

V: TRBV10-3
J: TRBJ2-6
D: TRBD1
size: few
CDR3: CATEARQGTGANVLTF
DNA: TGTGCCACCGAAGCGCGACAGGGGACTGGGGCCAACGTCCTGACTTTC

V: TRBV18
J: TRBJ1-4
D: TRBD1
size: -
CDR3: CASSPQTGRTNEKLFF
DNA: TGTGCCAGCTCACCTCAGACAGGGCGGACAAATGAAAAACTGTTTTTT

V: TRBV5-5
J: TRBJ1-2
D: -
size: -
CDR3: CASSWFPQVFYGYTF
DNA: TGTGCCAGCAGTTGGTTCCCACAGGTTTTCTATGGCTACACCTTC

V: TRBV28
J: TRBJ2-7
D: -
size: -
CDR3: CASSYKRYEQYF
DNA: TGTGCCAGCAGTTATAAGAGGTACGAGCAGTACTTC

V: TRBV12-3/TRBV12-4
J: TRBJ2-7
D: -
size: once
CDR3: CASSPTSTYEQYF
DNA: TGTGCCAGCAGTCCTACTAGTACCTACGAGCAGTACTTC

V: TRBV27
J: TRBJ2-3
D: TRBD2
size: once
CDR3: CASSPGLATDTQYF
DNA: TGTGCCAGCAGTCCTGGACTAGCCACAGATACGCAGTATTTT

V: TRBV20-1
J: TRBJ2-5
D: TRBD2
size: -
CDR3: CSASSGTSRRGTQYF
DNA: TGCAGTGCTAGTTCCGGGACTAGCCGGCGGGGGACCCAGTACTTC

V: TRBV7-9
J: TRBJ2-2
D: -
size: -
CDR3: CASRTGGDTGELFF
DNA: TGTGCCAGCAGAACAGGGGGGGACACCGGGGAGCTGTTTTTT

V: TRBV12-3/TRBV12-4
J: TRBJ2-7
D: -
size: -
CDR3: CASSNRSVYEQYF
DNA: TGTGCCAGCAGCAACAGGTCCGTCTACGAGCAGTACTTC

V: TRBV29-1
J: TRBJ2-2
D: TRBD2
size: -
CDR3: CTIRGLAGGSGELFF
DNA: TGCACCATAAGGGGACTAGCGGGAGGGTCCGGGGAGCTGTTTTTT

V: TRBV7-6
J: TRBJ2-1
D: -
size: -
CDR3: CASSLASVPYNEQFF
DNA: TGTGCCAGCAGCTTAGCTAGCGTTCCCTACAATGAGCAGTTCTTC

V: TRBV27
J: TRBJ1-6
D: -
size: -
CDR3: CASSLFQGSGSPLHF
DNA: TGTGCCAGCAGTTTATTCCAGGGGAGTGGTTCACCCCTCCACTTT

V: TRBV21-1
J: TRBJ1-2
D: -
size: few
CDR3: CASSVHSYGYTF
DNA: TGTGCCAGCAGCGTCCACTCCTATGGCTACACCTTC

V: TRBV7-2
J: TRBJ2-5
D: -
size: few
CDR3: CASSLRRNKETQYF
DNA: TGTGCCAGCAGCCTGCGGAGAAACAAAGAGACCCAGTACTTC

V: TRBV4-3
J: TRBJ2-3
D: -
size: once
CDR3: CASSQGVAVSTDTQYF
DNA: TGCGCCAGCAGCCAAGGGGTAGCGGTAAGCACAGATACGCAGTATTTT

V: TRBV10-3
J: TRBJ2-7
D: TRBD2
size: -
CDR3: CAPPLPSGTRIHEQYF
DNA: TGTGCCCCTCCTCTACCCTCCGGGACTAGAATTCACGAGCAGTACTTC

V: TRBV10-2
J: TRBJ1-5
D: TRBD1
size: -
CDR3: CASSEFGTGRNQPQHF
DNA: TGCGCCAGCAGTGAGTTTGGGACAGGGCGCAATCAGCCCCAGCATTTT

V: TRBV5-1
J: TRBJ2-5
D: TRBD2
size: -
CDR3: CASSLGDIAGGQETQYF
DNA: TGCGCCAGCAGCTTGGGAGACATAGCGGGGGGACAAGAGACCCAGTACTTC

V: TRBV30
J: TRBJ1-4
D: -
size: -
CDR3: CAWDKGQGEKLFF
DNA: TGTGCCTGGGACAAGGGGCAGGGTGAAAAACTGTTTTTT

V: TRBV11-2
J: TRBJ2-7
D: TRBD2
size: -
CDR3: CASSLPLAVYEQYF
DNA: TGTGCCAGCAGCTTGCCGCTAGCGGTTTACGAGCAGTACTTC

V: TRBV6-5
J: TRBJ1-2
D: -
size: -
CDR3: CASSYELENGYTF
DNA: TGTGCCAGCAGTTACGAGCTGGAGAATGGCTACACCTTC

V: TRBV19
J: TRBJ1-2
D: -
size: -
CDR3: CASSLREGSYTF
DNA: TGTGCCAGTAGTCTGCGGGAGGGGAGCTACACCTTC

V: TRBV5-1
J: TRBJ2-7
D: -
size: -
CDR3: CASSPNRDGPYEQYF
DNA: TGCGCCAGCAGCCCTAACAGGGATGGACCCTACGAGCAGTACTTC

V: TRBV6-5
J: TRBJ2-7
D: -
size: once
CDR3: CASSYRPGLSYEQYF
DNA: TGTGCCAGCAGTTACAGGCCAGGCCTCTCCTACGAGCAGTACTTC

V: TRBV20-1
J: TRBJ2-2
D: -
size: -
CDR3: CSASGRNTGELFF
DNA: TGCAGTGCTAGTGGGAGGAACACCGGGGAGCTGTTTTTT

V: TRBV28
J: TRBJ1-4
D: -
size: -
CDR3: CASSPWGGATNEKLFF
DNA: TGTGCCAGCAGTCCGTGGGGCGGTGCAACTAATGAAAAACTGTTTTTT

V: TRBV24-1
J: TRBJ2-3
D: TRBD1
size: -
CDR3: CATSAAPGTGSHTDTQYF
DNA: TGTGCCACCAGTGCGGCCCCTGGGACAGGCAGTCACACAGATACGCAGTATTTT

V: TRBV4-3
J: TRBJ1-2
D: -
size: -
CDR3: CASSQDLQGRHTNYGYTF
DNA: TGCGCCAGCAGCCAAGATTTACAGGGCCGACATACTAACTATGGCTACACCTTC

V: TRBV7-9
J: TRBJ2-7
D: TRBD2
size: -
CDR3: CASSLAAGAGGGGSYEQYF
DNA: TGTGCCAGCAGCTTAGCTGCGGGTGCGGGAGGGGGGGGCTCCTACGAGCAGTACTTC

V: TRBV3-1/TRBV3-2
J: TRBJ1-2
D: -
size: -
CDR3: CASSQGAGYTF
DNA: TGTGCCAGCAGCCAGGGAGCTGGCTACACCTTC

V: TRBV11-2
J: TRBJ2-1
D: TRBD2
size: -
CDR3: CASSLGSGSLNEQFF
DNA: TGTGCCAGCAGCTTGGGTAGCGGGAGTTTAAATGAGCAGTTCTTC

V: TRBV9
J: TRBJ2-1
D: -
size: -
CDR3: CASSVGLSGYNEQFF
DNA: TGTGCCAGCAGCGTAGGGCTTAGCGGCTACAATGAGCAGTTCTTC

V: TRBV7-9
J: TRBJ2-5
D: -
size: -
CDR3: CASSSIPENLASRVETQYF
DNA: TGTGCCAGCAGCTCGATCCCCGAGAACCTAGCGTCGAGGGTAGAGACCCAGTACTTC

V: TRBV19
J: TRBJ1-1
D: TRBD1
size: -
CDR3: CASSPPRGRSGTEAFF
DNA: TGTGCCAGTAGTCCCCCCAGGGGGAGGTCTGGCACTGAAGCTTTCTTT

V: TRBV9
J: TRBJ2-3
D: TRBD2
size: -
CDR3: CASSVDPSGRADTQYF
DNA: TGTGCCAGCAGCGTAGATCCTAGCGGGAGAGCAGATACGCAGTATTTT

V: TRBV19
J: TRBJ2-3
D: TRBD2
size: -
CDR3: CASREGLARTDTQYF
DNA: TGTGCCAGTAGGGAAGGACTAGCGCGCACAGATACGCAGTATTTT

V: TRBV11-2
J: TRBJ2-1
D: TRBD2
size: few
CDR3: CASSRRDYYNEQFF
DNA: TGTGCCAGCAGCCGGCGGGACTACTACAATGAGCAGTTCTTC

V: TRBV5-1
J: TRBJ1-2
D: -
size: -
CDR3: CASSKTEDSFHGYTF
DNA: TGCGCCAGCAGCAAGACCGAGGACAGCTTTCATGGCTACACCTTC

V: TRBV7-6
J: TRBJ2-5
D: TRBD2
size: -
CDR3: CASSPPSAGVAETQYF
DNA: TGTGCCAGCAGTCCACCTTCAGCGGGAGTGGCGGAGACCCAGTACTTC

V: TRBV6-6
J: TRBJ2-3
D: -
size: -
CDR3: CASSYSTAGTDTQYF
DNA: TGTGCCAGCAGTTACTCGACGGCGGGAACAGATACGCAGTATTTT

V: TRBV19
J: TRBJ2-3
D: TRBD1
size: -
CDR3: CASSPHRGLGTDTQYF
DNA: TGTGCCAGTAGTCCCCACAGGGGGCTGGGCACAGATACGCAGTATTTT

V: TRBV5-1
J: TRBJ2-7
D: TRBD1
size: -
CDR3: CASSLGGQGSYEQYF
DNA: TGCGCCAGCAGCTTGGGGGGACAGGGTTCCTACGAGCAGTACTTC